These 7 T cell receptor beta chains originate from one sample sequenced in a study of blood T cell repertoires in COVID-19. Libraries were prepared by immunoSEQ multiplex PCR; TCRdb keeps only in-frame clonotypes and omits some of them. The sample contains over 90,000 clones, about 85% of which appear only once. Input material: peripheral blood. The receptor set was obtained from a man in his sixties with acute or convalescent COVID-19.

The table lists this clone with a count of one. This chain joins TRBV11-3 and TRBJ1-2; D remains unclear. The CDR3 runs 14 residues. V lost 0 bases and J 7 bases, leaving 12 bases between the germline ends. The V gene's germline CDR1 is SGHNT and CDR2 YENEEA. Written as DNA, the CDR3 is TGTGCCAGCAGCTTAGATCCCCTCGAGGCTGGCTACACCTTC. Amino acids: CASSLDPLEAGYTF.

The rearrangement links TRBV28 to TRBJ1-5; D unresolved. The germline CDR1 and CDR2 sequences are MDHEN and SYDVKM. This CDR3 region has 15 residues. The ends were cut back, 6 bases at V and 6 bases at J, with 18 bases in the middle. CDR3 nucleotide sequence: TGTGCCAGCAGGACGTCTCATGGGCTTACTCAGCCCCAGCATTTT. Translation: CASRTSHGLTQPQHF.

In the case of this clone: The sample has other DNA sequences that encode this CDR3 too. J is TRBJ1-4 and V is TRBV7-9, with 8 bases fitting TRBD1. Losses at the gene ends were 1 base for V and 4 bases for J; bases not matched to a gene: 5. The length of the CDR3 is 16 residues. Germline V lookup: CDR1 SEHNR, CDR2 FQNEAQ (reference sequence). CDR3: CASSLGDRGFNEKLFF. CDR3 nucleotide sequence: TGTGCCAGCAGCTTAGGAGACAGGGGATTTAATGAAAAACTGTTTTTT.

The chain uses TRBV7-9 and TRBJ2-3, with TRBD1 matching 9 bases. This CDR3 contains 15 residues. The V segment lost 5 bases and the J segment 3 bases; nucleotides outside the gene matches: 6. The germline V gene has CDR1 SEHNR and CDR2 FQNEAQ (reference sequence). Written as DNA, the CDR3 is TGTGCCAGCAGCAGACCGGGACAGGGTACAGATACGCAGTATTTT. Protein sequence: CASSRPGQGTDTQYF.

This chain connects TRBV18 to TRBJ2-7; 9 bases match TRBD1. The junction had 11 bases not matched to a gene; V was cut back by 2 bases and J by 3 bases. CDR3 length: 17 amino acids. Germline CDR1 reads KGHSH; CDR2 reads LQKENI. The chain's CDR3 is CASSPKAGTGSFYEQYF. The CDR3 DNA reads as TGTGCCAGCTCACCAAAAGCCGGGACAGGGAGTTTCTACGAGCAGTACTTC.

This chain uses TRBV5-1 with TRBJ2-7; D is perhaps TRBD1 (6 bases). Trimming took 4 bases from V and 2 from J, leaving 13 bases between them. The germline CDR1 and CDR2 sequences are SGHRS and YFSETQ. The length of the CDR3 is 14 residues. CDR3 residues: CASSLGQLPYEQYF. CDR3 nucleotide sequence: TGCGCCAGCAGCCTTGGACAGTTGCCCTACGAGCAGTACTTC.

The CDR3 region has the DNA TGTGCCAGCTCGCTACCTGAGGGAGTCCAGCCCCAGCATTTT. It translates to CASSLPEGVQPQHF. The genes are TRBV18 and TRBJ1-5, with D uncertain. The CDR3 totals 14 residues. The germline V and J ends were trimmed by 6 bases and 7 bases, with 16 bases remaining between them. Germline lookup yields CDR1 KGHSH and CDR2 LQKENI. Full variable domain (missing parts from reference TRBV18 and TRBJ1-5): NAGVMQNPRHLVRRRGQEARLRCSPMKGHSHVYWYRQLPEEGLKFMVYLQKENIIDESGMPKERFSAEFPKEGPSILRIQQVVRGDSAAYFCASSLPEGVQPQHFGDGTRLSIL.